This TCR beta chain was documented in a study of shared clonotypes between healthy human individuals. As for the study in general: Each donor had three CD4 naive, three CD4 memory, two CD8 naive and one CD8 memory plate.

Per the study methods: Filtering was not the same, since immunoSEQ gave junction-only sequences without quality scores. Profiling relied on immunoSEQ multiplex PCR, and the TCRdb table lists in-frame clones only, not all of them. V and J calls and clone size are copied from that table; D and trimming were computed from the DNA. The data contain some 650,000 clones, roughly 97% of them singletons. Comment on this clone: Its antigen is unknown.

Study-wide points: Enrolling few donors narrowed the genetic and exposure-history diversity that was represented. In the sorted subsets, rarefaction showed sequencing was incomplete despite large depth.

The length of the CDR3 is 13 residues. V lost 4 bases and J lost 6; bases outside the gene matches: 4. CDR1 and CDR2 (germline): SNHLY, FYNNEI. Sample: naive CD4+ T cells sorted from blood. The subset: CD45RA+ positively selected. This TCR derives from a woman in her thirties in good health. The chain employs TRBV2 and TRBJ1-1; 8 bases align to TRBD1. In DNA, the CDR3 is TGTGCCAGCAGTGCGGACAGGGTGGCTGAAGCTTTCTTT. It specifies CASSADRVAEAFF.